The T cell receptor (beta chain) described here comes from a study of neurological immune-mediated disorders. This clonotype was picked up many times. The antigen remains undetermined. Overall study findings and caveats: HTLV-1-associated myelopathy led in TCR clonal expansion, while multiple sclerosis ranked lowest, below healthy controls.

As for the cDNA, it was generated by 5'RACE with 10-nucleotide random UMIs. Sequencing of 15-18 subjects in each run yielded over 160 million TCR-beta sequences. From the 5' RACE reads, TCRdb called clonotypes with MiXCR, one entry per CDR3 protein. The data contain about 33,000 distinct CDR3 sequences, approximately 1.5% of them singletons. PBMCs stored at -80 C, 2 million in total, were the source of the unsorted libraries. This TCR was sampled from a woman in her twenties or thirties with multiple sclerosis. The source material was PBMCs.

Written as DNA, the CDR3 is TGTGCCAGCAGCTCCGATAAGGCCAAAAACATTCAGTACTTC. The encoded protein is CASSSDKAKNIQYF. The chain has TRBV9 and TRBJ2-4; no definite D call. This CDR3 is built from 14 residues. Trimming left V 4 bases short and J 1 base short, with 9 bases between. Germline V gives CDR1 SGDLS, CDR2 YYNGEE.